This TCR beta chain was obtained from a study of identical twins. General study findings and limits: Conclusions relied on cross-sectional statistical analysis, not following the same donors. Carriage of fewer insertions was seen in abundant cord blood beta clonotypes, whereas memory repertoires showed none.

Addition of a universal primer site occurred through template switching, and cDNA carried unique molecular identifiers. MiXCR was run by TCRdb on the 5' RACE reads, yielding one entry per CDR3 protein. The profile shows around 530,000 distinct CDR3 sequences, 15% of them singletons. Concerning this clonotype itself: Antigen unknown.

V lost 4 bases, J lost 4 bases, and 6 bases stayed unmatched. Per germline, CDR1 DFQATT and CDR2 SNEGSKA (reference sequence). This CDR3 is built from 14 residues. This sample was also put to use in a study of yellow fever vaccine responses in identical twins. According to that study: The T cell response to vaccination in identical twins was reportedly partly convergent and partly personalized.

The rearrangement joins TRBV20-1 to TRBJ2-1, with 8 bases aligning to TRBD2. This TCR derives from a woman aged 18-29 years in good health. The specimen was CD4+ T cells sorted from blood. The CDR3 loop is CSAMRGVRYNEQFF. The CDR3 DNA follows: TGCAGTGCTATGCGGGGGGTCCGATACAATGAGCAGTTCTTC.